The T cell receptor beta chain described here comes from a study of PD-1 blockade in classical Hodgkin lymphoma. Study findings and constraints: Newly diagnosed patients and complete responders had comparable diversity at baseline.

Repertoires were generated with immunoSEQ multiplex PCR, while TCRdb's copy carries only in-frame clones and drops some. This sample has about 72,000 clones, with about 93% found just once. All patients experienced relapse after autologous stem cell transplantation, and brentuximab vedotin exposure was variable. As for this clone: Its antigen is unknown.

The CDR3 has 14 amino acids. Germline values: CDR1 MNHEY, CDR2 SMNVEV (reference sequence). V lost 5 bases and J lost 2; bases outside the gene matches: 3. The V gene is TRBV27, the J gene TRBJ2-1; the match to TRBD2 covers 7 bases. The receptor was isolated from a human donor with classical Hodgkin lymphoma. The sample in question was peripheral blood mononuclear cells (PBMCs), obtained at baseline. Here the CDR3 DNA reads TGTGCCAGCAGTCGAGCGGGAACCTACAATGAGCAGTTCTTC. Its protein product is CASSRAGTYNEQFF.